This entry is about one TCR beta chain. Trimming took 2 bases from V and 5 from J; bases not matched to a gene: 8. Germline CDR1 is SGHAT and CDR2 is FQNNGV. The CDR3 loop spans 16 amino acids. These data originate in a study of blood T cell repertoires in COVID-19. Study in general: Sites across the United States, Italy and Spain contributed samples from acute and convalescent COVID-19. Sources were T cells, B-cell-depleted T cells, or PBMCs; the material itself was cDNA or gDNA.

In the original processing: Quantification of nucleated cells was approximated via reference gene primer amplification. Libraries were prepared by immunoSEQ multiplex PCR; TCRdb keeps only in-frame clonotypes and omits some of them. V and J calls and clone size are copied from that table; D and trimming were computed from the DNA. Of approximately 210,000 clones in the sample, about 88% were seen once. The V call is TRBV11-2, the J call TRBJ2-1; 8 bases line up with TRBD1. This receptor was taken from a woman aged 40 to 55 with acute or convalescent COVID-19. Sequencing was performed on peripheral blood. CDR3 DNA sequence: TGTGCCAGCAGCTTACCATCCCGGGACAGGAACAATGAGCAGTTCTTC. Translation gives CASSLPSRDRNNEQFF.